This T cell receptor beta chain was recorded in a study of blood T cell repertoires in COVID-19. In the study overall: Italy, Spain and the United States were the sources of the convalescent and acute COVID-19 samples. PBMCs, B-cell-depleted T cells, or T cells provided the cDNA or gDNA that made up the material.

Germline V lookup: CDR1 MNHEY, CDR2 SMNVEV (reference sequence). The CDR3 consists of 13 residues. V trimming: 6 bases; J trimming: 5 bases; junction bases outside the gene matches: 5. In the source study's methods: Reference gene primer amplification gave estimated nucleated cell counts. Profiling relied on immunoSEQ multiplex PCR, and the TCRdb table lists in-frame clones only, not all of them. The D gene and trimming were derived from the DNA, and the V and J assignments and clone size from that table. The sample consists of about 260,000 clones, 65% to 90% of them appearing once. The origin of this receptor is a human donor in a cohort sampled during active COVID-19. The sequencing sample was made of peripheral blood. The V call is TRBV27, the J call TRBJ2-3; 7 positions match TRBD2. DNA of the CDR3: TGTGCCAGCAGAAAGCGGGACGTAGATACGCAGTATTTT. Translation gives CASRKRDVDTQYF.